Presented here are 18 T cell receptor beta chains from one specimen sequenced in a study of human T cells and chemical hapten exposure. TCRdb reprocessed the RACE reads with MiXCR, giving one entry per CDR3 protein. Of 85,000 to 120,000 distinct CDR3 sequences in the sample, about 12% were seen once. This sample's time point: pre-sensitization, week 0. Treatment defined: therapeutic diphenylcyclopropenone sensitization with weekly scalp DPC. Source: whole blood, taken in connection with sensitization to the hapten diphenylcyclopropenone (DPC). These receptors were taken from a woman aged 50 to 65 with alopecia areata. Some clones in this sample may be carry-over from other donors' samples.

The chain is built from TRBV7-2 and TRBJ1-2; D not certain. This CDR3 comprises 12 residues. Germline V gives CDR1 SGHTA, CDR2 FQGNSA. V gave up 2 bases and J gave up 4 bases, with 5 bases separating them. The CDR3 nucleotides are TGTGCCAGCAGCTTACTTGGCTATGGCTACACCTTC. Translating gives CASSLLGYGYTF.

There are a few counts of this clonotype. The rearrangement uses TRBV28 and TRBJ1-6; tentative D call: TRBD1 (6 bases). V was clipped by 3 bases and J by 7 bases, with 19 bases between them. This CDR3 contains 17 residues. Per the germline V gene, CDR1 is MDHEN and CDR2 is SYDVKM. The CDR3 is CASSFGWGTGKNSPLHF. The CDR3 DNA sequence: TGTGCCAGCAGTTTCGGCTGGGGTACAGGGAAGAATTCACCCCTCCACTTT.

The chain recombines TRBV7-9 with TRBJ1-5, with a possible D match to TRBD1 (5 bases). The CDR3 totals 14 residues. V dropped 4 bases and J dropped 6 bases, with 13 bases sitting between them. In germline, CDR1 is SEHNR, CDR2 FQNEAQ (reference sequence). The CDR3: CASSSQGSFQPQHF. The CDR3 nucleotides read TGTGCCAGCAGCTCTCAGGGTAGTTTTCAGCCCCAGCATTTT.

The chain joins TRBV18 to TRBJ2-1; 7 bases fit TRBD2. V dropped 3 bases and J dropped 1; count of bases not matched to a gene: 6. The CDR3 contains 16 residues. The germline gives CDR1 KGHSH, CDR2 LQKENI. The CDR3, as DNA: TGTGCCAGCTCACCTCCTAGCGGTTATTCCTACAATGAGCAGTTCTTC. It yields the protein CASSPPSGYSYNEQFF.

The J gene is TRBJ1-2, the V gene TRBV10-2, with a possible D match to TRBD1 (5 bases). CDR3 length equals 13 residues. The germline CDR1 and CDR2 sequences are WSHSY and SAAADI. The V gene lost 8 bases and the J gene lost 4 bases, with 14 bases spanning the gap. Here the CDR3 reads CASGGTDFYGYTF. Here the CDR3 DNA reads TGCGCCAGCGGCGGGACCGACTTCTATGGCTACACCTTC.

The chain combines TRBV2 with TRBJ1-5; no firm D call. CDR3 length: 20 amino acids. V lost 1 base to trimming and J lost 2 bases, with 24 bases between them. CDR1 and CDR2 from the germline V gene are SNHLY and FYNNEI. DNA of the CDR3: TGTGCCAGCAGTGAAGATAGGATGGGGTTATCCGTTATTGGCAATCAGCCCCAGCATTTT. Its protein is CASSEDRMGLSVIGNQPQHF.

This clonotype was observed at least ten times. The chain combines TRBV6-6 with TRBJ2-5; D uncertain. Trimming cost V 4 bases and J 2 bases, with 5 bases left between them. CDR1 and CDR2 from the germline V gene are MNHNY and SVGAGI (reference sequence). This CDR3 has 12 residues. CDR3 bases: TGTGCCAGCAGTTGGAAACAAGAGACCCAGTACTTC. Translating it yields CASSWKQETQYF.

The chain recombines TRBV12-3 or TRBV12-4 with TRBJ2-1; 15 nucleotides align to TRBD2. J lost 7 bases, V lost 8 bases, and 6 bases had no gene match. CDR3 length equals 15 residues. CDR3 sequence reads: CASGLAGGPRNEQFF. The CDR3 bases are TGTGCCAGCGGACTAGCGGGAGGGCCTAGAAATGAGCAGTTCTTC.

J is TRBJ2-5 and V is TRBV12-3 or TRBV12-4, with 8 bases that match TRBD1. The trim removed 7 bases at V and 2 bases at J, leaving 9 bases unmatched. The CDR3 has 15 residues. The CDR3, as DNA: TGTGCCAGCAAAACGGGACAGGCCGTACAAGAGACCCAGTACTTC. It yields the protein CASKTGQAVQETQYF.

V gene TRBV24-1 combines with J gene TRBJ2-4, with D unresolved. Looked up from germline, CDR1 is KGHDR and CDR2 is SFDVKD. This CDR3 region has 14 residues. With 4 bases removed from V and 6 bases from J, the gap between germline ends came to 12 bases. CDR3 region: CATSEDVSPNIQYF. CDR3 sequence (DNA): TGTGCCACCAGTGAAGATGTCAGTCCAAACATTCAGTACTTC.

V and J are TRBV7-9 and TRBJ2-7; no definite D call. V gave up 1 base and J gave up 3 bases, with 4 bases separating them. Germline CDR1 reads SEHNR; CDR2 reads FQNEAQ (reference sequence). This CDR3 is built from 12 residues. The CDR3 DNA follows: TGTGCCAGCAGCTTAGAATACTACGAGCAGTACTTC. This encodes CASSLEYYEQYF.

In this sample, this clonotype turned up a few times. The chain combines TRBV7-2 with TRBJ2-1; D not certain. This CDR3 spans 13 amino acids. Germline CDR1 is SGHTA and CDR2 is FQGNSA. The V gene lost 1 base and the J gene lost 8 bases, with 9 bases spanning the gap. CDR3 in amino acids: CASSLGLKYEQFF. The CDR3 DNA is TGTGCCAGCAGCTTAGGCTTGAAATATGAGCAGTTCTTC.

The J gene is TRBJ2-5, the V gene TRBV9; no definite D call. Per the germline V gene, CDR1 is SGDLS and CDR2 is YYNGEE. This CDR3 comprises 14 residues. V lost 4 bases and J lost 4, with 14 bases in between. The CDR3 here is CASSPPTPIETQYF. CDR3 DNA sequence: TGTGCCAGCAGCCCACCCACACCCATAGAGACCCAGTACTTC.

This clonotype was seen only a few times. The chain joins TRBV2 to TRBJ2-7, with D perhaps TRBD1 (6 bases). The CDR3 length is 14 residues. Trimming shortened V by 4 bases and J by 0 bases, and 10 bases separated the two germline ends. Germline CDR1 is SNHLY and CDR2 is FYNNEI. The chain's CDR3 is CASSGQVNSYEQYF. The DNA for the CDR3 is TGTGCCAGCAGTGGACAGGTAAACTCCTACGAGCAGTACTTC.

V gene TRBV29-1 combines with J gene TRBJ1-5, with TRBD1 identical over 8 bases. The CDR3 is 14 amino acids. Per the germline V gene, CDR1 is SQVTM and CDR2 is ANQGSEA. Trimming at V came to 6 bases and at J to 6 bases, leaving 10 bases not matched to a gene. CDR3 sequence: CSVRGTGVFQPQHF. In DNA form, the CDR3 reads TGCAGCGTCCGTGGGACAGGCGTTTTTCAGCCCCAGCATTTT.

This clonotype was observed a few times. This chain connects TRBV11-2 to TRBJ2-1, with 14 bases lining up with TRBD2. The ends lost 0 bases at V and 9 bases at J; junction bases unmatched: 13. CDR1 and CDR2 (germline): SGHAT, FQNNGV. The CDR3 loop spans 19 amino acids. DNA for the CDR3: TGTGCCAGCAGCTTAGATTCTTTGGGACTAGCGGGAGTGGCCGGTGAGCAGTTCTTC. Its protein product is CASSLDSLGLAGVAGEQFF.

The V gene is TRBV11-2, the J gene TRBJ1-1; D is undetermined. CDR1 SGHAT and CDR2 FQNNGV come from the germline V gene. The CDR3 is 15 amino acids. With 5 bases removed from V and 0 bases from J, the gap between germline ends came to 13 bases. The CDR3 coding sequence is TGTGCCAGCAGCCCCAAAAACGGGATGAACACTGAAGCTTTCTTT. The encoded protein is CASSPKNGMNTEAFF.

This clonotype was seen a handful of times. The chain carries TRBV28 and TRBJ1-4; D ambiguous. CDR3 length: 15 amino acids. Trimming left V 3 bases short and J 8 bases short, with 16 bases between. In germline, CDR1 is MDHEN, CDR2 SYDVKM. The CDR3 coding sequence is TGTGCCAGCAGTTTGGGGAAGGGCAGTCGCGAAAAACTGTTTTTT. Protein sequence: CASSLGKGSREKLFF. The entire variable domain, with the rest obtained from reference TRBV28 and TRBJ1-4, is as follows: DVKVTQSSRYLVKRTGEKVFLECVQDMDHENMFWYRQDPGLGLRLIYFSYDVKMKEKGDIPEGYSVSREKKERFSLILESASTNQTSMYLCASSLGKGSREKLFFGSGTQLSVL.